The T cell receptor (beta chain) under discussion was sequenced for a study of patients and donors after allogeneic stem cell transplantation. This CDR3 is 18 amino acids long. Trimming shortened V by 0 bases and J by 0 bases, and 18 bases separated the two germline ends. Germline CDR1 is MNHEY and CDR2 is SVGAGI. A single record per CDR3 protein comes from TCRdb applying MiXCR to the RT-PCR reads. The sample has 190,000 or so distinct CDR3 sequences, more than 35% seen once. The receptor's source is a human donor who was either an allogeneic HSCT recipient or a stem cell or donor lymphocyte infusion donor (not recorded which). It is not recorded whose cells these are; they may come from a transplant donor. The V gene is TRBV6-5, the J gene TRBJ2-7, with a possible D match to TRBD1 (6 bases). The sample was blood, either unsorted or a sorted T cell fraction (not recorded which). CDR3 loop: CASSYSAPDRRFSYEQYF. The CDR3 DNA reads TGTGCCAGCAGTTACTCGGCTCCGGACAGACGATTCTCCTACGAGCAGTACTTC.